Each of the 20 T cell receptor beta chains below was sequenced from the same sample in a study of chemoradiotherapy in HPV16-positive cancers. Generated by immunoSEQ multiplex PCR, the TCRdb table keeps only in-frame clones and is missing some. The sample includes more than 20,000 clones, roughly 87% of them seen just once. The sequenced sample was blood, obtained from a patient who underwent chemoradiotherapy. These receptors were collected from a human donor with HPV-associated anogenital cancer.

The CDR3 protein is CASSLGVQLQETQYF. The CDR3 nucleotides read TGTGCCAGCAGCCTCGGGGTACAGCTCCAAGAGACCCAGTACTTC. V gene TRBV11-2 combines with J gene TRBJ2-5; tentative D call: TRBD2 (5 bases). V lost 5 bases, J lost 1 base, and 14 bases lay in between. The V gene's germline CDR1 is SGHAT and CDR2 FQNNGV. The CDR3 totals 15 residues.

This sequence joins TRBV11-2 and TRBJ2-3; 12 nucleotides align to TRBD2. Germline-derived CDR1 and CDR2 are SGHAT and FQNNGV. This CDR3 has 16 amino acids. Trimming at V came to 5 bases and at J to 4 bases, leaving 7 bases not matched to a gene. In DNA, the CDR3 is TGTGCCAGCAGCCTCCGACTAGCGGGAGCAGCAGATACGCAGTATTTT. Its protein product is CASSLRLAGAADTQYF.

This clone turned up a few times. The CDR3 DNA sequence: TGTGCCAGCAGTGAAGCTTCCGGGGCACAAGAGACCCAGTACTTC. This sequence encodes CASSEASGAQETQYF. The V call is TRBV2, the J call TRBJ2-5; the D gene could be TRBD1 or TRBD2 (5 bases each). Germline V gene data show CDR1 as SNHLY and CDR2 as FYNNEI. Trimming pared 0 bases from V and 2 bases from J, leaving 10 bases between. CDR3 size: 15 residues.

The chain carries TRBV6-5 and TRBJ1-3; D gene ambiguous. V lost 4 bases to trimming and J lost 2 bases, with 12 bases between them. The germline V gene encodes CDR1 MNHEY and CDR2 SVGAGI. This CDR3 is built from 15 residues. The CDR3 nucleotides read TGTGCCAGCAGTTCATCTCTAAGGGCTGGAAACACCATATATTTT. It encodes CASSSSLRAGNTIYF.

The rearrangement uses TRBV30 and TRBJ1-1, with 7 bases fitting TRBD1. The CDR3 length is 14 residues. V trimming: 0 bases; J trimming: 4 bases; junction bases outside the gene matches: 5. Germline V gene data show CDR1 as GTSNPN and CDR2 as SVGIG (reference sequence). The DNA for the CDR3 is TGTGCCTGGAGTGTTAAGGGGGCGAGCACTGAAGCTTTCTTT. As protein: CAWSVKGASTEAFF.

This clone was detected only once. The chain has TRBV25-1 and TRBJ1-2, with no clear D. V was pared by 1 base and J by 11 bases, with 17 bases between. There are 14 residues in the CDR3. The germline V gene has CDR1 MGHDK and CDR2 SYGVNS. CDR3 sequence reads: CASSESILLSEYTF. The DNA for the CDR3 is TGTGCCAGCAGTGAATCGATCCTCCTGTCGGAGTACACCTTC.

The V call is TRBV7-9, the J call TRBJ1-3, with a tentative D call TRBD1 (5 bases). The CDR3 covers 16 residues. Deletions cut 5 bases from V and 0 bases from J, with 14 bases between. Germline assignment: CDR1 SEHNR and CDR2 FQNEAQ (reference sequence). The CDR3: CASSHGTGSSGNTIYF. CDR3 DNA sequence: TGTGCCAGCAGCCATGGAACAGGATCCTCTGGAAACACCATATATTTT.

This chain links TRBV5-1 with TRBJ2-5; D is perhaps TRBD1 (5 bases). Germline lookup yields CDR1 SGHRS and CDR2 YFSETQ. This CDR3 contains 15 residues. V lost 0 bases and J lost 0, with 9 bases in between. The CDR3 is CASSLDRYNQETQYF. Written as DNA, the CDR3 is TGCGCCAGCAGCTTGGACAGGTACAACCAAGAGACCCAGTACTTC.

In nucleotides, the CDR3 is TGTGCCAGCAGCTTAGATCATTACTACGAGCAGTACTTC. Translation gives CASSLDHYYEQYF. This rearrangement joins TRBV11-3 to TRBJ2-7; D is uncertain. Germline values: CDR1 SGHNT, CDR2 YENEEA. The CDR3 totals 13 residues. Trimming removed 0 bases at V and 3 bases at J, with 6 bases between.

The DNA of the CDR3 is TGTGCCAGCTCACCAGGGACAAAGAGTCAGCCCCAGCATTTT. Its protein is CASSPGTKSQPQHF. The V gene is TRBV18, the J gene TRBJ1-5; maybe TRBD1 (6 bases). Trimming removed 2 bases at V and 6 bases at J, with 11 bases between. The CDR3 extends over 14 amino acids. Germline CDR1 KGHSH, CDR2 LQKENI.

This chain joins TRBV2 and TRBJ2-5, with 10 bases matching TRBD2. The CDR3 is 17 amino acids. V trimming: 2 bases; J trimming: 7 bases; junction bases outside the gene matches: 13. Germline values: CDR1 SNHLY, CDR2 FYNNEI. CDR3 sequence reads: CASSEKPPGLAIGTQYF. The CDR3 DNA is TGTGCCAGCAGTGAAAAACCACCGGGACTAGCGATTGGGACCCAGTACTTC.

V usage is TRBV30 and J usage is TRBJ2-2; D call uncertain. V was clipped by 0 bases and J by 1 base, with 6 bases between them. The CDR3 contains 14 residues. Germline lookup yields CDR1 GTSNPN and CDR2 SVGIG (reference sequence). The CDR3, as DNA: TGTGCCTGGAGTGTACTGGAGAACACCGGGGAGCTGTTTTTT. Residues: CAWSVLENTGELFF.

This clone was seen only a few times. V gene TRBV15 combines with J gene TRBJ1-6; D is ambiguous. Germline CDR1 and CDR2: LNHNV and YYDKDF (reference sequence). The CDR3 loop spans 15 amino acids. V gave up 4 bases and J gave up 9 bases, with 16 bases separating them. The CDR3 loop reads CATSTQRALSSPLHF. CDR3 in DNA: TGTGCCACCAGCACCCAAAGGGCCCTATCTTCACCCCTCCACTTT.

This clone was seen a handful of times. This chain joins TRBV6-1 and TRBJ2-2, with TRBD1 matching over 10 bases. CDR1 and CDR2 (germline): MNHNS, SASEGT. J lost 7 bases, V lost 2 bases, and 7 bases had no gene match. This CDR3 is 16 amino acids long. CDR3 DNA sequence: TGTGCCAGCAGTGAATGGGGGACAGGGGAGGTCGGGGAGCTGTTTTTT. Protein: CASSEWGTGEVGELFF.

V is TRBV10-3 and J is TRBJ1-3; no definite D call. Trimming removed 3 bases at V and 0 bases at J, with 6 bases between. This CDR3 contains 14 residues. CDR1 is ENHRY and CDR2 is SYGVKD in the germline V gene. CDR3 sequence: CAISEASSGNTIYF. CDR3 coding DNA: TGTGCCATCAGTGAAGCGAGCTCTGGAAACACCATATATTTT.

This clone was counted once. V gene TRBV7-2 combines with J gene TRBJ1-3, with 7 bases lining up with TRBD1. CDR3 length: 15 residues. Germline loops: CDR1 SGHTA, CDR2 FQGNSA. After removal of 0 bases from V and 4 bases from J, the junction contained 3 bases not matched to a gene. The CDR3 nucleotides are TGTGCCAGCAGCTTAGCGCAGGGGGGCGGAAACACCATATATTTT. Protein: CASSLAQGGGNTIYF. Drawing the rest from reference TRBV7-2 and TRBJ1-3, the complete variable domain is GAGVSQSPSNKVTEKGKDVELRCDPISGHTALYWYRQSLGQGLEFLIYFQGNSAPDKSGLPSDRFSAERTGGSVSTLTIQRTQQEDSAVYLCASSLAQGGGNTIYFGEGSWLTVV.

V and J are TRBV30 and TRBJ2-2; a weak D match, TRBD1 (6 bases). Germline V gene lookup returns CDR1 GTSNPN and CDR2 SVGIG (reference sequence). Trimming shortened V by 5 bases and J by 3 bases, and 7 bases separated the two germline ends. The CDR3 is 12 residues long. CDR3 loop: CAWQGHTGELFF. The CDR3 DNA reads as TGTGCCTGGCAGGGGCACACCGGGGAGCTGTTTTTT.

The chain carries TRBV10-1 and TRBJ2-5, with D perhaps given as TRBD1 or TRBD2 (6 bases each). The end of the DNA fits TRBJ2-7 better, so the J call may be wrong. This CDR3 comprises 14 residues. In germline, CDR1 is WNHNN, CDR2 SYGVQD (reference sequence). In DNA form, the CDR3 reads TGCGCCAGCAGTGCTAGAGGGGGGTATTACGAGCAGTACTTC. The encoded protein is CASSARGGYYEQYF.

The genes are TRBV7-8 and TRBJ2-3, with D possibly TRBD2 on 6 matching bases. V was trimmed by 5 bases and J by 0 bases, leaving 12 bases between them. The CDR3 length is 15 residues. Per germline, CDR1 SGHVS and CDR2 FQNEAQ. The CDR3 DNA sequence: TGTGCCAGCAGCACCGACGGGAGAAGCACAGATACGCAGTATTTT. Translated, it gives CASSTDGRSTDTQYF. Full variable domain (remainder filled in from reference TRBV7-8 and TRBJ2-3): GAGVSQSPRYKVAKRGQDVALRCDPISGHVSLFWYQQALGQGPEFLTYFQNEAQLDKSGLPSDRFFAERPEGSVSTLKIQRTQQEDSAVYLCASSTDGRSTDTQYFGPGTRLTVL.

The V call is TRBV7-3, the J call TRBJ1-1; D is uncertain. Germline V CDR1 and CDR2: SGHTA, FQGTGA. This CDR3 spans 13 amino acids. V was clipped by 1 base and J by 4 bases, with 7 bases between them. The CDR3 sequence: CASSLRWGTEAFF. As DNA, the CDR3 is TGTGCCAGCAGCTTAAGGTGGGGCACTGAAGCTTTCTTT. The entire variable domain, with the rest obtained from reference TRBV7-3 and TRBJ1-1, is as follows: GAGVSQTPSNKVTEKGKYVELRCDPISGHTALYWYRQSLGQGPEFLIYFQGTGAADDSGLPNDRFFAVRPEGSVSTLKIQRTERGDSAVYLCASSLRWGTEAFFGQGTRLTVV.